This T cell receptor beta chain was sequenced for a study of T cells in Graves' hyperthyroidism and ophthalmopathy. TCR beta CDR3 regions were amplified from RNA. First-round RT-PCR targeting the TCR CDR3 was performed with the HTBI primer set. TCRdb itself ran the multiplex PCR reads through MiXCR, one entry per CDR3 protein. The table has a few hundred thousand distinct CDR3 sequences, around 45% seen once. CDR1 is SEHNR, CDR2 FQNEAQ, per germline (reference sequence). This CDR3 is built from 14 residues. V was clipped by 6 bases and J by 4 bases, with 12 bases between them. Uncontrolled infection, other autoimmune disease, pregnancy or lactation excluded patients.

The TCR sequence derives from a woman between 18 and 29 years old with Graves' hyperthyroidism. Sequenced material: peripheral blood or thyroid tissue (not recorded which). The gene calls are TRBV7-9 and TRBJ2-2; D perhaps matches TRBD1 (5 bases). The CDR3: CASSIEGVTGELFF. DNA for the CDR3: TGTGCCAGCAGTATTGAAGGGGTCACCGGGGAGCTGTTTTTT.